These 31 T cell receptor beta chains came from one sample sequenced in a study of T-cell reconstitution after alpha-beta-depleted transplantation in children. A library of TCRbeta sequences, prepared with unique molecular identifiers, was generated. In TCRdb, the PCR reads were re-called with MiXCR into one record per CDR3 protein. The repertoire includes more than 200,000 distinct CDR3 sequences, about 26% of them detected once, and roughly 2.5% sits in the top ten. Material: PBMCs, obtained before TCRalphabeta/CD19-depleted stem cell transplant. Source of these receptors: a girl aged 2 to 10 with Fanconi anemia, due to receive a stem cell transplant.

This chain uses TRBV4-1 with TRBJ1-2; TRBD1 might be the D (6 bases). Germline CDR1 reads MGHRA; CDR2 reads YSYEKL. This CDR3 has 17 residues. V shed 1 base and J shed 4 bases, with 19 bases lying between them. This chain's CDR3 is CASSQGGGLDTPYGYTF. The CDR3 DNA reads TGCGCCAGCAGCCAAGGGGGGGGCCTAGACACCCCCTATGGCTACACCTTC.

The chain carries TRBV13 and TRBJ2-7; D not certain. This CDR3 is built from 14 residues. Trimming removed 1 base at V and 3 bases at J, with 10 bases between. Per the germline V gene, CDR1 is PRHDT and CDR2 is FYEKMQ (reference sequence). CDR3 sequence: CASSLALFNYEQYF. In DNA, the CDR3 is TGTGCCAGCAGCTTAGCTCTCTTTAACTACGAGCAGTACTTC. Full variable domain (outside the CDR3, taken from reference TRBV13 and TRBJ2-7): AAGVIQSPRHLIKEKRETATLKCYPIPRHDTVYWYQQGPGQDPQFLISFYEKMQSDKGSIPDRFSAQQFSDYHSELNMSSLELGDSALYFCASSLALFNYEQYFGPGTRLTVT.

The chain employs TRBV7-2 and TRBJ2-1, with D tentatively TRBD1 or TRBD2 (5 bases each). Germline V gives CDR1 SGHTA, CDR2 FQGNSA. V gave up 6 bases and J gave up 7 bases, with 13 bases separating them. This CDR3 region has 13 residues. In DNA form, the CDR3 reads TGTGCCAGCAGACCCGGGACGAGGAATGAGCAGTTCTTC. The encoded protein is CASRPGTRNEQFF.

The V and J genes are TRBV29-1 and TRBJ2-7; D possibly uses TRBD1 or TRBD2 (6 bases each). CDR1 and CDR2 (germline): SQVTM, ANQGSEA. The CDR3 is 14 residues long. V shed 6 bases and J shed 6 bases, with 21 bases lying between them. CDR3 sequence (DNA): TGCAGCGTCTCTAAAAACATCGGGGGCCTCGAGCAGTACTTC. It is translated as CSVSKNIGGLEQYF.

This clonotype showed up just a few times. The chain combines TRBV5-1 with TRBJ1-1, with D unclear. CDR1 and CDR2 (germline): SGHRS, YFSETQ. This CDR3 spans 14 amino acids. V was clipped by 3 bases and J by 0 bases, with 9 bases between them. The CDR3 region is CASSSRQLNTEAFF. CDR3 in DNA: TGCGCCAGCAGCTCTAGGCAGTTGAACACTGAAGCTTTCTTT.

This clonotype appeared a few times. The chain recombines TRBV20-1 with TRBJ2-7; TRBD2 aligns across 7 bases. Germline lookup yields CDR1 DFQATT and CDR2 SNEGSKA (reference sequence). This CDR3 is 14 amino acids long. The V gene end was trimmed by 4 bases and the J gene end by 0 bases; junction bases not matched to a gene: 6. The CDR3 sequence: CSANGGESSYEQYF. DNA for the CDR3: TGCAGTGCTAATGGGGGGGAGAGCTCCTACGAGCAGTACTTC.

This clonotype was seen a few times. CDR3 in DNA: TGCAGTGCTAATTATGGACGCACCGGGGAGCTGTTTTTT. It codes for CSANYGRTGELFF. The J gene is TRBJ2-2, the V gene TRBV20-1; D uncertain. The CDR3 runs 13 residues. Germline V gene sequence: CDR1 DFQATT, CDR2 SNEGSKA (reference sequence). The V gene lost 4 bases and the J gene lost 4 bases, with 10 bases spanning the gap.

There are many counts of this clonotype. The rearrangement joins TRBV29-1 to TRBJ2-1, with D unclear. The CDR3 extends over 14 amino acids. Germline CDR1 is SQVTM and CDR2 is ANQGSEA. Trimming removed 3 bases from V and 1 base from J, with 10 bases in between. The CDR3 protein is CSVDRRSSYNEQFF. The DNA of the CDR3 is TGCAGCGTTGATCGGCGATCATCCTACAATGAGCAGTTCTTC.

This clonotype was counted only a few times. The rearrangement joins TRBV28 to TRBJ2-2; 9 bases agree with TRBD2. Looked up from germline, CDR1 is MDHEN and CDR2 is SYDVKM. J lost 4 bases, V lost 3 bases, and 6 bases had no gene match. The CDR3 length is 16 residues. CDR3 DNA sequence: TGTGCCAGCAGTTTCTTTTCAGCGGGAGGCACCGGGGAGCTGTTTTTT. Translation: CASSFFSAGGTGELFF.

The sample holds one count of this clonotype. The chain employs TRBV27 and TRBJ2-3; 11 nucleotides match TRBD2. From germline, CDR1 is MNHEY and CDR2 SMNVEV (reference sequence). With V trimmed by 6 bases and J by 5 bases, 7 bases remained unmatched. The CDR3 covers 15 residues. The CDR3 region is CASSPLAGVGDTQYF. For the CDR3, the DNA is TGTGCCAGCAGCCCACTAGCGGGAGTTGGAGATACGCAGTATTTT.

This clonotype was seen repeatedly, ten times or more. The chain uses TRBV7-6 and TRBJ2-1, with 11 nucleotides matching TRBD2. Germline V gene sequence: CDR1 SGHVS, CDR2 FNYEAQ. V shed 1 base, J shed 7 bases, and the junction held 3 bases outside the gene matches. The CDR3 totals 15 residues. The CDR3 DNA reads TGTGCCAGCAGCTTAGAGGTAGCGGGGGGGAATGAGCAGTTCTTC. This gives the protein CASSLEVAGGNEQFF. Combining the CDR3 with reference TRBV7-6 and TRBJ2-1 gives the whole variable domain GAGVSQSPRYKVTKRGQDVALRCDPISGHVSLYWYRQALGQGPEFLTYFNYEAQQDKSGLPNDRFSAERPEGSISTLTIQRTEQRDSAMYRCASSLEVAGGNEQFFGPGTRLTVL.

This clonotype appeared many times. V and J are TRBV6-5 and TRBJ2-3; possibly TRBD2 for D (5 bases). The CDR3 covers 14 residues. Trimming cost V 6 bases and J 2 bases, with 12 bases left between them. Germline lookup yields CDR1 MNHEY and CDR2 SVGAGI. The CDR3: CASRIGLDTDTQYF. The CDR3 coding sequence is TGTGCCAGCAGAATAGGACTTGACACAGATACGCAGTATTTT.

CDR3 nucleotide sequence: TGCAGTGCTAGTTTATCGGAACTATACAATGAGCAGTTCTTC. Encoded protein: CSASLSELYNEQFF. The gene calls are TRBV20-1 and TRBJ2-1, with D hard to call. This CDR3 has 14 residues. Per the germline V gene, CDR1 is DFQATT and CDR2 is SNEGSKA (reference sequence). V dropped 3 bases and J dropped 4 bases, with 13 bases sitting between them.

The genes are TRBV29-1 and TRBJ2-2; possible D gene TRBD1, 5 bases. This CDR3 contains 11 residues. CDR1 and CDR2 (germline): SQVTM, ANQGSEA. The V and J ends lost 6 bases and 6 bases respectively, with 8 bases between them. CDR3 in amino acids: CSVAGPGELFF. CDR3 DNA: TGCAGCGTCGCAGGGCCCGGGGAGCTGTTTTTT.

The gene calls are TRBV18 and TRBJ2-1; maybe TRBD2 (5 bases). The CDR3 totals 14 residues. V shed 3 bases and J shed 9 bases, with 15 bases lying between them. Germline values: CDR1 KGHSH, CDR2 LQKENI. The CDR3 is CASSPDSFNSEQFF. The CDR3 coding sequence is TGTGCCAGCTCACCGGACTCATTCAACAGTGAGCAGTTCTTC. Supplemented by reference TRBV18 and TRBJ2-1, the full variable domain reads NAGVMQNPRHLVRRRGQEARLRCSPMKGHSHVYWYRQLPEEGLKFMVYLQKENIIDESGMPKERFSAEFPKEGPSILRIQQVVRGDSAAYFCASSPDSFNSEQFFGPGTRLTVL.

There are many counts of this clonotype. The chain is built from TRBV15 and TRBJ2-1; D call uncertain. The CDR3 covers 14 residues. Per the germline V gene, CDR1 is LNHNV and CDR2 is YYDKDF (reference sequence). Trimming shortened V by 0 bases and J by 6 bases, and 9 bases separated the two germline ends. CDR3 residues: CATSRDQVGNEQFF. In DNA form, the CDR3 reads TGTGCCACCAGCAGAGATCAGGTCGGCAATGAGCAGTTCTTC.

This clonotype was seen only a few times. The chain joins TRBV4-2 to TRBJ2-1; TRBD2 aligns across 7 bases. Germline values: CDR1 LGHNA, CDR2 YNFKEQ. V dropped 4 bases and J dropped 4; count of bases not matched to a gene: 10. This CDR3 is built from 16 residues. CDR3 amino acids: CASSLPSGVGYNEQFF. CDR3 in DNA: TGTGCCAGCAGCCTCCCGAGCGGGGTTGGGTACAATGAGCAGTTCTTC.

This clonotype has a count of ten or more. The rearrangement uses TRBV29-1 and TRBJ2-3, with D possibly being TRBD1 (5 bases). CDR1 is SQVTM and CDR2 is ANQGSEA in the germline V gene. There are 12 residues in the CDR3. V was pared by 3 bases and J by 4 bases, with 8 bases between. CDR3 in amino acids: CSVETDPDTQYF. The CDR3 nucleotides read TGCAGCGTTGAGACAGACCCAGATACGCAGTATTTT.

This clonotype has just a few counts. For the CDR3, the DNA is TGTGCCAGCAGCCAAGGAGAGGGGGTCAGGGGATTAGAGACCCAGTACTTC. This gives the protein CASSQGEGVRGLETQYF. The rearrangement uses TRBV4-2 and TRBJ2-5; D is perhaps TRBD1 (6 bases). CDR1 LGHNA and CDR2 YNFKEQ come from the germline V gene. With 1 base removed from V and 4 bases from J, the gap between germline ends came to 19 bases. CDR3 size: 17 residues.

In this sample, this clonotype turned up many times. The chain carries TRBV20-1 and TRBJ2-7, with D possibly being TRBD1 (6 bases). Trimming left V 5 bases short and J 0 bases short, with 8 bases between. The CDR3 loop spans 12 amino acids. The V gene's germline CDR1 is DFQATT and CDR2 SNEGSKA (reference sequence). The CDR3 spells CSAHRASYEQYF. In nucleotides, the CDR3 is TGCAGTGCTCACAGGGCCTCCTACGAGCAGTACTTC.

The rearrangement links TRBV28 to TRBJ2-1; TRBD2 matches 7 bases. Losses at the gene ends were 2 bases for V and 7 bases for J; bases not matched to a gene: 5. This CDR3 contains 14 residues. Germline lookup yields CDR1 MDHEN and CDR2 SYDVKM. CDR3 DNA sequence: TGTGCCAGCAGTTTAGGGGACTACTCGAATGAGCAGTTCTTC. Its protein product is CASSLGDYSNEQFF.

The V and J genes are TRBV10-3 and TRBJ2-7, with 7 bases matching TRBD1. The CDR3 contains 15 residues. Germline CDR1 and CDR2: ENHRY and SYGVKD. The V gene end was trimmed by 5 bases and the J gene end by 2 bases; junction bases not matched to a gene: 9. The CDR3 coding sequence is TGTGCCATCAGTAGTGACAGGGTTGGCCCCTACGAGCAGTACTTC. It specifies CAISSDRVGPYEQYF.

The chain carries TRBV12-3 or TRBV12-4 and TRBJ2-2; 10 nucleotides match TRBD1. J was trimmed by 7 bases and V by 3 bases; bases with no gene match: 5. This CDR3 is built from 15 residues. CDR3 protein: CASSFRTGGDGELFF. The CDR3 DNA reads TGTGCCAGCAGTTTTAGGACAGGGGGAGACGGGGAGCTGTTTTTT.

By sample share, this clonotype is medium-sized. This chain links TRBV20-1 with TRBJ2-3; 9 bases match TRBD1. The length of the CDR3 is 16 residues. V shed 2 bases, J shed 4 bases, and the junction held 10 bases outside the gene matches. Germline assignment: CDR1 DFQATT and CDR2 SNEGSKA (reference sequence). CDR3 protein: CSARWVPRQGADTQYF. CDR3 nucleotides: TGCAGTGCTAGATGGGTACCTCGACAGGGGGCAGATACGCAGTATTTT.

The rearrangement uses TRBV4-2 and TRBJ2-7; a weak D match, TRBD1 (6 bases). V was shortened by 0 bases and J by 4 bases, with 19 bases between the two germline ends. The CDR3 has 17 residues. The germline CDR1 and CDR2 sequences are LGHNA and YNFKEQ. The CDR3 loop is CASSQENTGIAGYEQYF. The CDR3 region has the DNA TGTGCCAGCAGCCAAGAGAACACAGGGATCGCCGGGTACGAGCAGTACTTC.

The CDR3 DNA follows: TGCGCCAGCAGCTTGGAAGGACAGACCCAAGAGACCCAGTACTTC. Protein: CASSLEGQTQETQYF. The chain carries TRBV5-1 and TRBJ2-5, with a weak D call TRBD1 (6 bases). Germline V gene sequence: CDR1 SGHRS, CDR2 YFSETQ. The CDR3 has 15 amino acids. The V and J ends lost 0 bases and 1 base respectively, with 10 bases between them.

Comment on this clonotype: Being one base from a much bigger clone, this may be a read error. The chain uses TRBV6-5 and TRBJ2-1; TRBD1 might be the D (5 bases). V lost 2 bases and J lost 5, with 7 bases in between. The V gene's germline CDR1 is MNHEY and CDR2 SVGAGI. The CDR3 is made up of 13 amino acids. The CDR3 loop is CASSYPGNNEQFF. As DNA, the CDR3 is TGTGCCAGCAGTTACCCAGGGAACAATGAGCAGTTCTTC.

The chain uses TRBV28 and TRBJ2-7; the D is unclear. Germline CDR1 reads MDHEN; CDR2 reads SYDVKM. Trimming took 5 bases from V and 4 from J, leaving 12 bases between them. The length of the CDR3 is 13 residues. As DNA, the CDR3 is TGTGCCAGCAGTCGACTTCTAGTTTACGAGCAGTACTTC. The encoded protein is CASSRLLVYEQYF.

The sample holds a few counts of this clonotype. V is TRBV6-5 and J is TRBJ2-7; no definite D call. Germline CDR1 and CDR2: MNHEY and SVGAGI. The CDR3 sequence is 13 residues long. The V gene lost 0 bases and the J gene lost 5 bases, with 8 bases spanning the gap. CDR3 nucleotide sequence: TGTGCCAGCAGTTACTCGATGGTCGACGAGCAGTACTTC. Translated: CASSYSMVDEQYF.

The rearrangement joins TRBV7-8 to TRBJ2-1; a possible D gene is TRBD2 (6 bases). The CDR3 sequence is 17 residues long. Per germline, CDR1 SGHVS and CDR2 FQNEAQ. The ends were cut back, 5 bases at V and 3 bases at J, with 20 bases in the middle. The CDR3 loop is CASSGQGAGLIYNEQFF. The CDR3, as DNA: TGTGCCAGCAGCGGCCAGGGAGCGGGTCTTATCTACAATGAGCAGTTCTTC.

The chain couples TRBV5-1 to TRBJ2-2, with TRBD1 matching 7 bases. This CDR3 comprises 15 residues. Losses at the gene ends were 3 bases for V and 3 bases for J; bases not matched to a gene: 5. Looked up from germline, CDR1 is SGHRS and CDR2 is YFSETQ. The CDR3 protein is CASSWRTGDTGELFF. In DNA, the CDR3 is TGCGCCAGCAGCTGGCGGACAGGTGACACCGGGGAGCTGTTTTTT.